The 17 T cell receptor beta chains below all came from one sample that was sequenced in a study of blood T cell repertoires in COVID-19. The assay was immunoSEQ multiplex PCR, and TCRdb's table has in-frame clones only and misses some. The repertoire has more than 95,000 clones, 65% to 80% of them found once; the top ten carry under 3%. What was sequenced was peripheral blood. Source of these receptors: a man over 45 with acute or convalescent COVID-19.

The chain links TRBV6-5 to TRBJ2-1, with 10 bases lining up with TRBD1. The CDR3 is made up of 14 amino acids. V was pared by 4 bases and J by 8 bases, with 5 bases of the junction left unmatched. Germline V gene lookup returns CDR1 MNHEY and CDR2 SVGAGI. CDR3 sequence (DNA): TGTGCCAGCAGTTTCGAGACAGGGGGCGATGAGCAGTTCTTC. Amino acids: CASSFETGGDEQFF.

The rearrangement links TRBV4-1 to TRBJ2-7, with 7 bases fitting TRBD2. CDR1 is MGHRA and CDR2 is YSYEKL in the germline V gene. The CDR3 extends over 14 amino acids. Germline trimming cut 4 bases from V and 2 bases from J; bases unmatched to any gene: 5. CDR3 in DNA: TGCGCCAGCAGCCCGGGACTACCTCCCTACGAGCAGTACTTC. This codes for CASSPGLPPYEQYF.

This chain uses TRBV6-1 with TRBJ1-2, with 9 bases identical to TRBD1. CDR1 and CDR2 from the germline V gene are MNHNS and SASEGT. This CDR3 is 15 amino acids long. The V segment lost 3 bases and the J segment 3 bases; nucleotides outside the gene matches: 5. CDR3 in amino acids: CASSESDRGDYGYTF. The CDR3 DNA follows: TGTGCCAGCAGTGAGTCGGACAGGGGAGACTATGGCTACACCTTC.

As DNA, the CDR3 is TGTGCCAGCAGTGACTCCAAGGGGATAAACGAGCAGTACTTC. This translates into CASSDSKGINEQYF. V usage is TRBV6-4 and J usage is TRBJ2-7; TRBD1 is a possible D gene (5 bases). The V end lost 0 bases, the J end lost 5 bases, and 11 bases lay between the germline ends. CDR1 is MRHNA, CDR2 SNTAGT, per germline. The CDR3 is made up of 14 amino acids.

This rearrangement joins TRBV12-3 or TRBV12-4 to TRBJ2-7, with 7 nucleotides matching TRBD1. J lost 3 bases, V lost 4 bases, and 3 bases had no gene match. The CDR3 is 13 residues long. The CDR3 reads CASSWDSRYEQYF. CDR3 DNA sequence: TGTGCCAGCAGTTGGGACAGCCGCTACGAGCAGTACTTC.

This clone was found once. The gene calls are TRBV6-5 and TRBJ1-2; TRBD1 matches 7 bases. Germline-derived CDR1 and CDR2 are MNHEY and SVGAGI. Trimming cost V 0 bases and J 3 bases; bases outside gene matches: 1. CDR3 length: 14 residues. The CDR3 DNA is TGTGCCAGCAGTTACTCGACAGGGTACTATGGCTACACCTTC. Protein: CASSYSTGYYGYTF.

CDR3 sequence: CATSEATGWKTGELFF. The DNA of the CDR3 is TGTGCCACCAGTGAAGCGACAGGGTGGAAGACCGGGGAGCTGTTTTTT. The chain recombines TRBV24-1 with TRBJ2-2; 7 nucleotides line up with TRBD1. CDR3 length: 16 residues. Germline values: CDR1 KGHDR, CDR2 SFDVKD. The junction had 9 bases not matched to a gene; V was cut back by 4 bases and J by 5 bases.

The chain employs TRBV24-1 and TRBJ2-3, with 7 bases that match TRBD2. Trimming removed 5 bases from V and 12 bases from J; junction bases left unmatched: 4. The germline gives CDR1 KGHDR, CDR2 SFDVKD. The CDR3 has 11 amino acids. The CDR3 DNA reads as TGTGCCACCAGTGCGGGGGGTCGACAGTATTTT. This gives the protein CATSAGGRQYF.

The chain uses TRBV6-1 and TRBJ1-5; 8 nucleotides align to TRBD1. The CDR3 runs to 15 residues. After removal of 1 base from V and 4 bases from J, the junction contained 3 bases not matched to a gene. Germline CDR1 is MNHNS and CDR2 is SASEGT. CDR3 bases: TGTGCCAGCAGTGAAGGCAGGGGGCGGAATCAGCCCCAGCATTTT. It translates to CASSEGRGRNQPQHF.

The rearrangement joins TRBV5-8 to TRBJ1-6; 8 nucleotides agree with TRBD1. The CDR3 has 15 amino acids. The J segment lost 10 bases and the V segment lost 0 bases, leaving 6 bases of the junction unmatched. Germline values: CDR1 SGHTS, CDR2 YDEGEE. CDR3 region: CASSLGQGAKSPLHF. DNA of the CDR3: TGTGCCAGCAGCTTGGGGCAGGGGGCCAAATCACCCCTCCACTTT.

By sample share, this clone is medium-sized. The rearrangement uses TRBV19 and TRBJ1-1; tentatively, D is TRBD1 (5 bases). In germline, CDR1 is LNHDA, CDR2 SQIVND (reference sequence). V lost 8 bases and J lost 5, with 12 bases in between. This CDR3 region has 12 residues. CDR3: CASVVGGTEAFF. The CDR3, as DNA: TGTGCCAGTGTCGTCGGGGGGACTGAAGCTTTCTTT.

The chain recombines TRBV4-1 with TRBJ1-5; 9 bases are shared with TRBD1. Germline lookup yields CDR1 MGHRA and CDR2 YSYEKL. The CDR3 consists of 15 residues. Germline trimming cut 4 bases from V and 6 bases from J; bases unmatched to any gene: 7. The CDR3 is CASSPGQGSTQPQHF. CDR3 sequence (DNA): TGCGCCAGCAGCCCGGGACAGGGCTCCACTCAGCCCCAGCATTTT.

This sequence joins TRBV19 and TRBJ2-5; D may be TRBD1 (8 bases). Germline V lookup: CDR1 LNHDA, CDR2 SQIVND (reference sequence). The CDR3 consists of 14 residues. Trimming left V 5 bases short and J 7 bases short, with 17 bases between. The CDR3 reads CASSADRGGGTQYF. CDR3 bases: TGTGCCAGTAGTGCCGACAGGGGAGGGGGGACCCAGTACTTC. Together with reference TRBV19 and TRBJ2-5, the CDR3 gives the full variable domain: DGGITQSPKYLFRKEGQNVTLSCEQNLNHDAMYWYRQDPGQGLRLIYYSQIVNDFQKGDIAEGYSVSREKKESFPLTVTSAQKNPTAFYLCASSADRGGGTQYFGPGTRLLVL.

V gene TRBV7-8 combines with J gene TRBJ2-5, with D perhaps matching TRBD2 (5 bases). This CDR3 is built from 14 residues. Per germline, CDR1 SGHVS and CDR2 FQNEAQ. V was clipped by 1 base and J by 5 bases, with 11 bases between them. The CDR3 coding sequence is TGTGCCAGCAGCTTAGGAGGGTTGGGGGAGACCCAGTACTTC. Amino acid sequence: CASSLGGLGETQYF. Full variable domain (remainder filled in from reference TRBV7-8 and TRBJ2-5): GAGVSQSPRYKVAKRGQDVALRCDPISGHVSLFWYQQALGQGPEFLTYFQNEAQLDKSGLPSDRFFAERPEGSVSTLKIQRTQQEDSAVYLCASSLGGLGETQYFGPGTRLLVL.

The chain carries TRBV7-6 and TRBJ2-4, with D maybe TRBD2 (6 bases). V was cut by 2 bases and J by 0 bases, with 11 bases left in between. The CDR3 totals 16 residues. The germline V gene encodes CDR1 SGHVS and CDR2 FNYEAQ. CDR3 DNA: TGTGCCAGCAGCTTACTGGGGGGAGAAGCCAAAAACATTCAGTACTTC. It specifies CASSLLGGEAKNIQYF.

The chain employs TRBV21-1 and TRBJ2-5; the table calls TRBD1, which could not be checked here. TRBV21-1 is shown as a pseudogene. This CDR3 comprises 17 residues. The CDR3 protein is CASSIRQAGLYQETQYF. The CDR3 DNA is TGTGCCAGCAGCATCAGGCAGGCAGGGCTATACCAAGAGACCCAGTACTTC.

This rearrangement joins TRBV6-1 to TRBJ2-3; D might be TRBD2 (7 bases). Between the trimmed V and J ends, which lost 1 base and 2 bases, there was a span of 13 bases. There are 16 residues in the CDR3. In germline, CDR1 is MNHNS, CDR2 SASEGT. The CDR3 spells CASSEVRGGPTDTQYF. CDR3 in DNA: TGTGCCAGCAGTGAAGTTCGCGGGGGCCCCACAGATACGCAGTATTTT.